This T cell receptor (beta chain) was profiled in a study of blood T cells in healthy people across ages. Study-wide background: About one barcoded beta molecule was captured per two T cells (by template switching).

As concerns this clonotype: Its antigen remains unidentified.

Study-level findings and limits: Compared with aged donors, long-lived donors showed fewer expanded clones, suggesting selection. Strong correlation was found linking TCR beta diversity to naive T cell percentage.

PCR was performed a second time for about 7 to 11 cycles using a sample-barcoded 5' primer and a J-beta primer mix. MiXCR, run by TCRdb on the 5' RACE reads, gives a single entry per CDR3 protein. The table has 1.5 million to 2 million distinct CDR3 sequences, approximately 50% seen once. Trimming shortened V by 5 bases and J by 5 bases, and 15 bases separated the two germline ends. This CDR3 comprises 15 residues. The chain has TRBV12-3 or TRBV12-4 and TRBJ1-4; possibly TRBD1 for D (6 bases). The sequence derives from a woman in her 40s in good health. Sequencing was done on a sample of blood. The DNA of the CDR3 is TGTGCCAGCAGTAAAAACGGGACACCAAATGAAAAACTGTTTTTT. This codes for CASSKNGTPNEKLFF.